Presented here are 16 T cell receptor beta chains from one specimen sequenced in a study of regulatory T cells in long-lasting Graves disease (dated by TCRdb to 2020 to 2022). According to the study, the label for this sample's time point signals: newly diagnosed GD, antithyroid drugs for less than 3 months. RNA was extracted from PBMCs in TRIzol for both TCR sequencing and RNA sequencing. The method behind the library was multiplex PCR. The listed sequencing device is Illumina HiSeq 4000. To build TCR beta libraries, CDR3 regions were amplified by Arm-PCR using iRepertoire HTBI primers. Starting from the raw public reads, TCRdb applied fastp trimming at Q25, assembled clones with MiXCR and retained in-frame beta chains. Each entry is one CDR3 protein sequence, shown with its most common DNA and genes. The sample profile shows 400,000 to 550,000 distinct CDR3 sequences; roughly 15% of them were found once. In total, the top ten clones hold about 11% of the sample.

These records were also assigned to another study, of T cells in Graves' hyperthyroidism and ophthalmopathy.

The sequencing here drew on peripheral blood mononuclear cells (PBMCs), taken at new diagnosis, from a patient treated with antithyroid drugs. These receptors were collected from a woman between 25 and 40 years old with Graves disease. Donor details come from another sample of the same person, matched by shared clones.

This clonotype was seen many times. V usage is TRBV20-1 and J usage is TRBJ2-2, with D tentatively TRBD1 (6 bases). Germline values: CDR1 DFQATT, CDR2 SNEGSKA (reference sequence). The CDR3 is 14 residues long. V was clipped by 6 bases and J by 1 base, with 12 bases between them. CDR3: CSASGHMNTGELFF. The CDR3 DNA reads TGCAGTGCCTCGGGACATATGAACACCGGGGAGCTGTTTTTT.

This clonotype was seen a few times. The gene calls are TRBV29-1 and TRBJ2-6; D not resolved. CDR1 and CDR2 from the germline V gene are SQVTM and ANQGSEA. This CDR3 has 11 residues. V lost 2 bases and J 10 bases, leaving 6 bases between the germline ends. DNA for the CDR3: TGCAGCGTTGAATATCTAAACGTCCTGACTTTC. It codes for CSVEYLNVLTF.

This clonotype was observed at least ten times. The V and J genes are TRBV28 and TRBJ2-5; no definite D call. Per the germline V gene, CDR1 is MDHEN and CDR2 is SYDVKM. Trimming stripped 6 bases from V and 5 bases from J, with 22 bases between. CDR3 size: 16 residues. In nucleotides, the CDR3 is TGTGCCAGCAGCCTGGGAACGGTCCCTGGGCGGGAGACCCAGTACTTC. Protein: CASSLGTVPGRETQYF.

On this clonotype itself: A much larger clonotype is one base distant, so this may be a read error. This chain connects TRBV7-2 to TRBJ2-3; 13 bases agree with TRBD2. Trimming at V came to 4 bases and at J to 1 base, leaving 8 bases not matched to a gene. The germline V gene has CDR1 SGHTA and CDR2 FQGNSA. There are 18 residues in the CDR3. The CDR3 region has the DNA TGTGCCAGCAGCTCACCCATGGGGACTAGCGGGGGCACAGATACGCAGTATTTT. Translation gives CASSSPMGTSGGTDTQYF.

Only a few counts were recorded for this clonotype. The CDR3 spells CASSLGQGGGYTF. In DNA, the CDR3 is TGCGCCAGCAGCCTTGGACAGGGCGGTGGCTACACCTTC. The rearrangement joins TRBV4-3 to TRBJ1-2, with TRBD1 identical over 8 bases. This CDR3 comprises 13 residues. The junction had 5 bases not matched to a gene; V was cut back by 4 bases and J by 7 bases. Germline V gene lookup returns CDR1 LGHNA and CDR2 YSLEER.

J is TRBJ1-6 and V is TRBV19, with D unresolved. The CDR3 covers 15 residues. Germline V gives CDR1 LNHDA, CDR2 SQIVND (reference sequence). Trimming took off 7 bases at V and 7 bases at J, with 17 bases between the two ends. The CDR3 loop is CASKSEDAPNSPLHF. CDR3 bases: TGTGCCAGTAAGTCTGAGGACGCACCGAATTCACCCCTCCACTTT. The full variable domain, with the rest looked up from reference TRBV19 and TRBJ1-6, is DGGITQSPKYLFRKEGQNVTLSCEQNLNHDAMYWYRQDPGQGLRLIYYSQIVNDFQKGDIAEGYSVSREKKESFPLTVTSAQKNPTAFYLCASKSEDAPNSPLHFGNGTRLTVT.

This clonotype was detected once. It may be a read error: a sequence one base away is much more abundant. The chain is built from TRBV5-1 and TRBJ1-1, with D unresolved. The CDR3 contains 14 residues. The germline gives CDR1 SGHRS, CDR2 YFSETQ. The chain's CDR3 is CASSPSITGTEVFF. The CDR3 DNA reads as TGCGCCAGCAGCCCCTCCATTACTGGTACTGAAGTTTTCTTT.

The table lists this clonotype with a few counts. Given a much more abundant clone one base away, this may be a read error. The chain is built from TRBV2 and TRBJ1-1; D gene uncertain. Germline V gene sequence: CDR1 SNHLY, CDR2 FYNNEI. The CDR3 extends over 12 amino acids. V lost 7 bases and J lost 7, with 13 bases in between. This chain's CDR3 is CASTRMYIEAFF. The CDR3 nucleotides are TGTGCCAGCACCCGGATGTACATTGAAGCTTTCTTT. The complete variable domain, with remaining parts taken from reference TRBV2 and TRBJ1-1, reads EPEVTQTPSHQVTQMGQEVILRCVPISNHLYFYWYRQILGQKVEFLVSFYNNEISEKSEIFDDQFSVERPDGSNFTLKIRSTKLEDSAMYFCASTRMYIEAFFGQGTRLTVV.

The rearrangement uses TRBV5-1 and TRBJ1-4; D is undetermined. The germline V gene encodes CDR1 SGHRS and CDR2 YFSETQ. V lost 4 bases and J 8 bases, leaving 21 bases between the germline ends. The length of the CDR3 is 16 residues. CDR3 region: CASSPLTHRFFEKLFF. As DNA, the CDR3 is TGCGCCAGCAGCCCTCTCACACATCGATTCTTCGAAAAACTGTTTTTT.

In this sample, this clonotype turned up many times. This chain joins TRBV15 and TRBJ1-1, with D unclear. CDR1 LNHNV and CDR2 YYDKDF come from the germline V gene (reference sequence). The V and J ends lost 0 bases and 5 bases respectively, with 4 bases between them. This CDR3 is built from 12 residues. This CDR3 reads CATSRDLTEAFF. In DNA, the CDR3 is TGTGCCACCAGCAGAGATTTGACTGAAGCTTTCTTT.

Turning to this clonotype: A far bigger clonotype differs at one base, so this is likely a read error. The chain recombines TRBV11-2 with TRBJ2-1, with a weak D call TRBD2 (5 bases). The CDR3 extends over 16 amino acids. CDR1 and CDR2 (germline): SGHAT, FQNNGV. The CDR3 loop is CASTPEVSATYNEHFF. CDR3 DNA: TGTGCCAGCACCCCAGAAGTTAGCGCCACCTACAATGAGCACTTCTTC.

This clonotype was seen a few times. The CDR3 bases are TGTGCCAGCAGCGTAGGGTTACTCTCCTACGAGCAGTACTTC. It specifies CASSVGLLSYEQYF. The chain employs TRBV9 and TRBJ2-7; D gene uncertain. V lost 0 bases, J lost 0 bases, and 7 bases lay in between. Germline values: CDR1 SGDLS, CDR2 YYNGEE. The CDR3 extends over 14 amino acids.

This clonotype was seen many times. This chain uses TRBV7-9 with TRBJ2-3, with TRBD2 matching over 8 bases. The tail of the sequence fits TRBJ2-5 better, so the J call may be wrong. This CDR3 spans 13 amino acids. The germline V gene encodes CDR1 SEHNR and CDR2 FQNEAQ (reference sequence). The CDR3 loop is CASSSQLADTQYF. CDR3 DNA: TGTGCCAGCAGCTCTCAACTAGCGGATACCCAGTACTTC.

This clonotype came up once. The chain uses TRBV12-3 or TRBV12-4 and TRBJ1-5, with a weak D call TRBD1 (6 bases). V dropped 3 bases and J dropped 5 bases, with 11 bases sitting between them. The CDR3 has 14 amino acids. CDR3 DNA: TGTGCCAGCAGTTTTGCGACAGGTTATCAGCCCCAGCATTTT. Its protein is CASSFATGYQPQHF.

The chain couples TRBV10-1 to TRBJ2-7; unclear D gene. CDR3 length: 14 residues. Germline V gene data show CDR1 as WNHNN and CDR2 as SYGVQD (reference sequence). Trimming removed 0 bases at V and 3 bases at J, with 9 bases between. CDR3 nucleotides: TGCGCCAGCAGTGAGTCTGATAGGGTCTACGAGCAGTACTTC. This encodes CASSESDRVYEQYF.

As concerns this clonotype: The missing conserved phenylalanine or tryptophan at the end of this CDR3 makes a read error likely. The rearrangement uses TRBV19 and TRBJ2-1, with D possibly TRBD2 on 6 matching bases. Germline V CDR1 and CDR2: LNHDA, SQIVND (reference sequence). V lost 3 bases to trimming and J lost 4 bases, with 10 bases between them. The CDR3 extends over 14 amino acids. The chain's CDR3 is CASSMIAEYNEQFL. Written as DNA, the CDR3 is TGTGCCAGTAGTATGATAGCGGAATACAATGAGCAGTTCCTC.